The 4 T cell receptor beta chains below were found in one sample sequenced in a study of T cell repertoires in cytomegalovirus infection. MiXCR was run by TCRdb on the reads, yielding one entry per CDR3 protein. The table records approximately 120,000 distinct CDR3 sequences, 25% to 35% of them present only once. No antigens are known for them. This specimen consisted of CD8+ T cells from cultured PBMCs, obtained from culture after CMV antigen stimulation. Receptor source: a human donor in good health (CMV status not recorded). Some clones in this sample may be carry-over from other donors' samples.

This clonotype was detected many times. The chain links TRBV7-9 to TRBJ2-5, with D perhaps TRBD2 (7 bases). The length of the CDR3 is 17 residues. CDR1 SEHNR and CDR2 FQNEAQ come from the germline V gene (reference sequence). V gave up 4 bases and J gave up 1 base, with 19 bases separating them. CDR3 sequence reads: CASSSPVQRGGQETQYF. DNA of the CDR3: TGTGCCAGCAGCTCTCCCGTTCAGAGGGGGGGCCAAGAGACCCAGTACTTC.

This clonotype was seen more than once but under ten times. This chain links TRBV7-6 with TRBJ2-5; 8 nucleotides line up with TRBD1. V gave up 5 bases and J gave up 4 bases; unmatched junction bases: 9. Germline V gene data show CDR1 as SGHVS and CDR2 as FNYEAQ. CDR3 length: 15 residues. CDR3 protein: CASSRSTGQGETQYF. CDR3 bases: TGTGCCAGCAGCCGCTCTACCGGACAGGGAGAGACCCAGTACTTC.

This chain joins TRBV6-6 and TRBJ1-1; D unresolved. Germline CDR1 and CDR2: MNHNY and SVGAGI (reference sequence). CDR3 length equals 14 residues. Trimming shortened V by 5 bases and J by 4 bases, and 14 bases separated the two germline ends. The CDR3 is CASSLLEGATEAFF. The DNA of the CDR3 is TGTGCCAGCAGTCTTTTAGAGGGAGCCACTGAAGCTTTCTTT.

For this clonotype: This may come from a read error, since a much larger clone is one base off. V is TRBV4-1 and J is TRBJ1-1, with D uncertain. The CDR3 spans 15 residues. The V gene's germline CDR1 is MGHRA and CDR2 YSYEKL. CDR3 nucleotide sequence: TGCGCCAGCGGCCAAGAAGCAGTGTCGGACACTGAAGCTTTCTTT. Amino acid sequence: CASGQEAVSDTEAFF.